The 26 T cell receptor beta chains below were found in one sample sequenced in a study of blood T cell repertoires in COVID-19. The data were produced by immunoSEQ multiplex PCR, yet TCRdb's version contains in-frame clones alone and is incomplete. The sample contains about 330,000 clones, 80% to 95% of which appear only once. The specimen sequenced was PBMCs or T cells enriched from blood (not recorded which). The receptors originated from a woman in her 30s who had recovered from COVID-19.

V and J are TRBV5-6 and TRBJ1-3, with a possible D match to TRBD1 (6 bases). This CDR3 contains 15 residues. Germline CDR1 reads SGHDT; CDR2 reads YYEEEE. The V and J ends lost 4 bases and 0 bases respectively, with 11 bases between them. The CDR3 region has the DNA TGTGCCAGCAGCCGAGTGACAGGCTCTGGAAACACCATATATTTT. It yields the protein CASSRVTGSGNTIYF.

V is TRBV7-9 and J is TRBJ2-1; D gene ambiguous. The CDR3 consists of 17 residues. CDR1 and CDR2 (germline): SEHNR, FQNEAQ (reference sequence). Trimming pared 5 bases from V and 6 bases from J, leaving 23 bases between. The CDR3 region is CASSPFRGMTETNEQFF. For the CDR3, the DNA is TGTGCCAGCAGCCCGTTTCGCGGCATGACTGAGACCAATGAGCAGTTCTTC.

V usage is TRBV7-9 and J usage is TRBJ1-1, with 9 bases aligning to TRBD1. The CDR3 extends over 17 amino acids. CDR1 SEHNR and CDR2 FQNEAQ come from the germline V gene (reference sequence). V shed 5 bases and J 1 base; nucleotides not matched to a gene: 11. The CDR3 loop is CASSPQMTGGQNTEAFF. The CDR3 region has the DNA TGTGCCAGCAGCCCACAAATGACAGGGGGACAGAACACTGAAGCTTTCTTT.

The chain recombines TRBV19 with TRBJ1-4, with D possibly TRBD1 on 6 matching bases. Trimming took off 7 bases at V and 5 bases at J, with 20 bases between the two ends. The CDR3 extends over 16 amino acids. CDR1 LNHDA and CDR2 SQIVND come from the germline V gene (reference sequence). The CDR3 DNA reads TGTGCCAGTAAACGGGACAATCGGCACGAAAATGAAAAACTGTTTTTT. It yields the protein CASKRDNRHENEKLFF.

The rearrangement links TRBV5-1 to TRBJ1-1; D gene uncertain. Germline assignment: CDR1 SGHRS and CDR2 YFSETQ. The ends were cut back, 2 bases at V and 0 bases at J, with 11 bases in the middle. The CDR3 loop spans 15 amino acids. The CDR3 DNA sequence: TGCGCCAGCAGCTTTTCCCCAACACTGAACACTGAAGCTTTCTTT. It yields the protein CASSFSPTLNTEAFF.

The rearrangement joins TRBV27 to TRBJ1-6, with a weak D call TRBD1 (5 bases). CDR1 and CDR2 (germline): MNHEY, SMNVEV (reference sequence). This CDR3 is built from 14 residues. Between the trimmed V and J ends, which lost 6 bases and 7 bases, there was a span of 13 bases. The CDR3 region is CASRYQGWNSPLHF. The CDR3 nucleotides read TGTGCCAGCAGATACCAGGGATGGAATTCACCCCTCCACTTT.

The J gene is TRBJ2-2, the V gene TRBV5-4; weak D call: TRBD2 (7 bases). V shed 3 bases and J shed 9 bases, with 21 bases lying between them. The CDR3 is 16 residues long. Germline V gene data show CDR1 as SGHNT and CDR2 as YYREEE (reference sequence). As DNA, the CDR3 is TGTGCCAGCAGCTGGGGGGGAGGGGGACTTCACCGGGAGCTGTTTTTT. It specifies CASSWGGGGLHRELFF.

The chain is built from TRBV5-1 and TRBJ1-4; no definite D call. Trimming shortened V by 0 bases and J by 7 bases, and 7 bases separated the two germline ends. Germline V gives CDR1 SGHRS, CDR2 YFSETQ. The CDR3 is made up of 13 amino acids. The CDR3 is CASSLALGEKLFF. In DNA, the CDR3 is TGCGCCAGCAGCTTGGCCCTAGGTGAAAAACTGTTTTTT.

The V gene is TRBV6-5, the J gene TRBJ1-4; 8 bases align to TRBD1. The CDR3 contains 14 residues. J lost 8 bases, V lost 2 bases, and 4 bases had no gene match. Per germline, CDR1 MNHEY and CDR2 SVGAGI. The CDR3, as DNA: TGTGCCAGCAGTTACACAGGGGACAGGGAAAAACTGTTTTTT. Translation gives CASSYTGDREKLFF.

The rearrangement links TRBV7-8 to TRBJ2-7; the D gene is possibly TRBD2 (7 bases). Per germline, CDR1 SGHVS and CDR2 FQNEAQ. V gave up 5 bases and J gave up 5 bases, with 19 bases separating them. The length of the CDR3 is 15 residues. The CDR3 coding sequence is TGTGCCAGCAGCCCTGGGGGCGGGAGCGTCAACGAGCAGTACTTC. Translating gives CASSPGGGSVNEQYF.

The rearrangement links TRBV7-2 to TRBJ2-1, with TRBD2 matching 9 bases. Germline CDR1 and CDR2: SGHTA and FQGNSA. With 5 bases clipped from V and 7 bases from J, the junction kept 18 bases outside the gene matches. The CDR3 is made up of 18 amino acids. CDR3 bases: TGTGCCAGCAGCCAACCGCGCGGGAGGGCGGCGGAGGTGAATGAGCAGTTCTTC. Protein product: CASSQPRGRAAEVNEQFF.

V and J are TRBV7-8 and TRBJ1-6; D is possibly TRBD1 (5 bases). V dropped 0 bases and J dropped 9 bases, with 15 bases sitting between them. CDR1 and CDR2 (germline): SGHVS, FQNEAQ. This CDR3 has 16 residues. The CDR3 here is CASSLARSLRGSPLHF. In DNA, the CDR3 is TGTGCCAGCAGCTTAGCGCGCTCTCTTAGGGGTTCACCCCTCCACTTT.

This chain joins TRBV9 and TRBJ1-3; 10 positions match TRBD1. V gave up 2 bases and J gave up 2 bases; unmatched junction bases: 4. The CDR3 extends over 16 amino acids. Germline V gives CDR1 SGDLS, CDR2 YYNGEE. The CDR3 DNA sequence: TGTGCCAGCAGCGTTGGGACAGGGGAGGCTGGAAACACCATATATTTT. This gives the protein CASSVGTGEAGNTIYF.

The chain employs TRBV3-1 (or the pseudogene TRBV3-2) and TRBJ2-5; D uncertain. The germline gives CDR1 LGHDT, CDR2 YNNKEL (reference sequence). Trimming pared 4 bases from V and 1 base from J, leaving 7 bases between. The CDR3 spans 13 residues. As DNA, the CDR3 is TGTGCCAGCAGCCTATCTACCCAAGAGACCCAGTACTTC. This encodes CASSLSTQETQYF.

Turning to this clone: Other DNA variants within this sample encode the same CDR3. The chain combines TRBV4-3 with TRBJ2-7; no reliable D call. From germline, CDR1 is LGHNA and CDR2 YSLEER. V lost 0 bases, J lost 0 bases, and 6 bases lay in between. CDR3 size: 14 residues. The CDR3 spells CASSQDRSSYEQYF. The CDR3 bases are TGCGCCAGCAGCCAAGACAGAAGCTCCTACGAGCAGTACTTC.

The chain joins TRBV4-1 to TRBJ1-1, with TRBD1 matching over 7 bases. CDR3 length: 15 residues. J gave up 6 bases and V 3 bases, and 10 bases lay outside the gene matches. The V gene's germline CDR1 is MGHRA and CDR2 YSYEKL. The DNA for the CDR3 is TGCGCCAGCAGCCACGCGACAGGGCTTGCATCTGAAGCTTTCTTT. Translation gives CASSHATGLASEAFF.

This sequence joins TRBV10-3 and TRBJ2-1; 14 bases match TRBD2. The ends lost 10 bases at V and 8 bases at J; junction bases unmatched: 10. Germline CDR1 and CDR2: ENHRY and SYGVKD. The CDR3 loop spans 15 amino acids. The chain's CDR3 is CATEPGTSGSDEQFF. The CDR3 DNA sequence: TGTGCCACCGAGCCGGGGACTAGCGGGAGCGATGAGCAGTTCTTC.

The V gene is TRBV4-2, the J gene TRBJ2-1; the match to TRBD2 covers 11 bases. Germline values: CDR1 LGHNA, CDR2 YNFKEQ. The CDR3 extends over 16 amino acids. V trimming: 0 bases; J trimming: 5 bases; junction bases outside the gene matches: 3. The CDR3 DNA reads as TGTGCCAGCAGCCAAGAGGGGACTAGCGGAGACAATGAGCAGTTCTTC. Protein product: CASSQEGTSGDNEQFF.

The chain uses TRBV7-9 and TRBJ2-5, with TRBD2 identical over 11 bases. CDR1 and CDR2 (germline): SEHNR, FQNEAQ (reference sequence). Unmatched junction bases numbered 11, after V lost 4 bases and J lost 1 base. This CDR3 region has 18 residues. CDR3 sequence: CASSYPQGLADPQETQYF. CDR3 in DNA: TGTGCCAGCAGCTACCCCCAGGGACTAGCGGACCCCCAAGAGACCCAGTACTTC.

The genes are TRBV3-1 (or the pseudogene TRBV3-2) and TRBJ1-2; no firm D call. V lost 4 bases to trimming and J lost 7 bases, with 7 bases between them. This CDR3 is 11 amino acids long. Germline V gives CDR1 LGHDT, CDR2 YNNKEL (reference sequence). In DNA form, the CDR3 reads TGTGCCAGCAGCCGAGGGTTTGGCTACACCTTC. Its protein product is CASSRGFGYTF.

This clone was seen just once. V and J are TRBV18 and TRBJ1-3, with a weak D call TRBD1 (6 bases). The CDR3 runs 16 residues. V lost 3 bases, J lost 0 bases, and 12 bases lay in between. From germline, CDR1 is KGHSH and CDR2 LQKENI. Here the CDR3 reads CASSPRTAGSGNTIYF. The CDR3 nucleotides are TGTGCCAGCTCACCTAGGACAGCAGGCTCTGGAAACACCATATATTTT.

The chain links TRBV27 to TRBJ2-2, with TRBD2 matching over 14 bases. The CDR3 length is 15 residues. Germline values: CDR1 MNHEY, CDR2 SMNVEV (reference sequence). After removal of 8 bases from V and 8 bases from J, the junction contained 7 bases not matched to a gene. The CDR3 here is CASGVGTSGRGELFF. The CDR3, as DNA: TGTGCCAGCGGGGTCGGGACTAGCGGGAGAGGGGAGCTGTTTTTT.

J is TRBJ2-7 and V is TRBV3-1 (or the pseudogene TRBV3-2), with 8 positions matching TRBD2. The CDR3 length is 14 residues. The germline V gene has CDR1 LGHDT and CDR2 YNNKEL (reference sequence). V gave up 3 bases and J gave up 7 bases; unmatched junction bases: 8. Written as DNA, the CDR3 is TGTGCCAGCAGCCAGATGTCGGGGGGGATAGAGCAGTACTTC. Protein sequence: CASSQMSGGIEQYF.

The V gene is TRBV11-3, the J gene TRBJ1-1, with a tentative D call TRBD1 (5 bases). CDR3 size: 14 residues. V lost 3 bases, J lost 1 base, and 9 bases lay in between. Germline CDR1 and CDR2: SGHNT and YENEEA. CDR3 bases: TGTGCCAGCAGCTTTACAGACAGGAACACTGAAGCTTTCTTT. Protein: CASSFTDRNTEAFF.

The CDR3 sequence is CASSFVTGSTGELFF. The CDR3 nucleotides are TGTGCCAGCAGCTTCGTGACAGGGAGCACCGGGGAGCTGTTTTTT. The V gene is TRBV7-9, the J gene TRBJ2-2; 7 bases fit TRBD1. Germline values: CDR1 SEHNR, CDR2 FQNEAQ (reference sequence). The junction had 5 bases not matched to a gene; V was cut back by 3 bases and J by 4 bases. The CDR3 length is 15 residues.

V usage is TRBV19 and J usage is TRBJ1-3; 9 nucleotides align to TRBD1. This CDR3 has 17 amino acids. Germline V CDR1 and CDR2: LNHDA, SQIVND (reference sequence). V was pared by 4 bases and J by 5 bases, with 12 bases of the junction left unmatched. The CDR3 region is CASSNVGTGPYRNTIYF. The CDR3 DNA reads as TGTGCCAGTAGTAATGTAGGGACAGGGCCGTACCGAAACACCATATATTTT.